The 22 T cell receptor beta chains listed next were all sequenced from one sample in a study of cytomegalovirus exposure and HLA in healthy donors. Primers included in the PCR were 60 Vbeta and 13 Jbeta primers. Assay used: immunoSEQ multiplex PCR; TCRdb lists only in-frame clones, some missing. Found here are some 140,000 clones, 74% of them singletons; the top ten hold 2.1%. The specimen sequenced was PBMCs. These receptors all come from a man aged 25-40 years in good health and CMV-seronegative.

This clone was picked up a small number of times. The CDR3 nucleotides read TGCGCCAGCAGCTTGACTAGCGGGGGGGCTTACGAGCAGTACTTC. Residues: CASSLTSGGAYEQYF. The chain couples TRBV5-1 to TRBJ2-7, with TRBD2 matching over 13 bases. Germline CDR1 and CDR2: SGHRS and YFSETQ. The CDR3 consists of 15 residues. V dropped 1 base and J dropped 4; count of bases not matched to a gene: 2.

The chain combines TRBV28 with TRBJ1-6, with TRBD1 matching 7 bases. The CDR3 runs to 14 residues. Looked up from germline, CDR1 is MDHEN and CDR2 is SYDVKM. V gave up 4 bases and J gave up 7 bases; unmatched junction bases: 4. In nucleotides, the CDR3 is TGTGCCAGCAGTTCGGACAGGTACAATTCACCCCTCCACTTT. It yields the protein CASSSDRYNSPLHF.

V and J are TRBV19 and TRBJ1-5; 9 bases are shared with TRBD1. The CDR3 extends over 16 amino acids. Germline lookup yields CDR1 LNHDA and CDR2 SQIVND (reference sequence). With V trimmed by 3 bases and J by 3 bases, 6 bases remained unmatched. The CDR3 region is CASSISGQGYNQPQHF. As DNA, the CDR3 is TGTGCCAGTAGTATTTCGGGACAGGGTTACAATCAGCCCCAGCATTTT.

This clone was seen a few times. This rearrangement joins TRBV25-1 to TRBJ2-6; perhaps TRBD1 as D (5 bases). V was pared by 3 bases and J by 4 bases, with 10 bases between. Germline assignment: CDR1 MGHDK and CDR2 SYGVNS. This CDR3 spans 15 amino acids. The CDR3 is CASSDQGKGANVLTF. The CDR3 DNA reads as TGTGCCAGCAGTGATCAGGGAAAAGGGGCCAACGTCCTGACTTTC.

The chain carries TRBV5-1 and TRBJ2-2; 9 bases align to TRBD1. The CDR3 sequence is 16 residues long. Losses at the gene ends were 4 bases for V and 7 bases for J; bases not matched to a gene: 11. Per germline, CDR1 SGHRS and CDR2 YFSETQ. The CDR3 sequence is CASSLGTGRRIGELFF. CDR3 bases: TGCGCCAGCAGCCTAGGGACAGGGAGAAGGATCGGGGAGCTGTTTTTT. Looking up the rest from reference TRBV5-1 and TRBJ2-2 gives the full variable domain: KAGVTQTPRYLIKTRGQQVTLSCSPISGHRSVSWYQQTPGQGLQFLFEYFSETQRNKGNFPGRFSGRQFSNSRSEMNVSTLELGDSALYLCASSLGTGRRIGELFFGEGSRLTVL.

This rearrangement joins TRBV6-6 to TRBJ2-2; possible D gene TRBD2, 5 bases. V was cut by 2 bases and J by 14 bases, with 12 bases left in between. The CDR3 is 12 residues long. Germline V gives CDR1 MNHNY, CDR2 SVGAGI (reference sequence). CDR3 amino acids: CASSYGEIGLFF. The CDR3 coding sequence is TGTGCCAGCAGTTACGGGGAGATCGGTCTGTTTTTT.

This clone has only a few counts. The rearrangement uses TRBV2 and TRBJ1-5; 8 positions match TRBD1. Germline CDR1 reads SNHLY; CDR2 reads FYNNEI. The trim removed 7 bases at V and 4 bases at J, leaving 9 bases unmatched. The CDR3 runs 15 residues. In DNA form, the CDR3 reads TGTGCCAGCATTACGGACAGGGTCGGAAATCAGCCCCAGCATTTT. Amino acid sequence: CASITDRVGNQPQHF.

The J gene is TRBJ2-3, the V gene TRBV10-3, with TRBD2 matching 12 bases. The CDR3 sequence is 14 residues long. V lost 10 bases to trimming and J lost 2 bases; unmatched junction nucleotides: 4. Per the germline V gene, CDR1 is ENHRY and CDR2 is SYGVKD. In nucleotides, the CDR3 is TGTGCCAGCACTAGCGGGGGGATCACAGATACGCAGTATTTT. Encoded protein: CASTSGGITDTQYF.

The V gene is TRBV6-5, the J gene TRBJ1-2, with D unclear. The CDR3 has 12 residues. Germline CDR1 MNHEY, CDR2 SVGAGI. Trimming took off 7 bases at V and 6 bases at J, with 12 bases between the two ends. The CDR3 DNA reads TGTGCCAGCACCCGAGGGTTTGATGGCTACACCTTC. It is translated as CASTRGFDGYTF.

The chain links TRBV6-4 to TRBJ1-5; 8 bases are shared with TRBD1. With 0 bases clipped from V and 4 bases from J, the junction kept 5 bases outside the gene matches. Germline V gene sequence: CDR1 MRHNA, CDR2 SNTAGT. There are 16 residues in the CDR3. CDR3 sequence (DNA): TGTGCCAGCAGTGACTCCGAGACAGGGGTAAATCAGCCCCAGCATTTT. As protein: CASSDSETGVNQPQHF.

V and J are TRBV5-6 and TRBJ1-1, with a possible D match to TRBD1 (5 bases). Germline-derived CDR1 and CDR2 are SGHDT and YYEEEE. This CDR3 is built from 15 residues. Deletions cut 3 bases from V and 5 bases from J, with 17 bases between. The CDR3 bases are TGTGCCAGCAGCTATAGGGACGCCCGGGGGACTGAAGCTTTCTTT. Its translation: CASSYRDARGTEAFF.

The V and J genes are TRBV7-2 and TRBJ1-1; 7 bases match TRBD1. Trimming cost V 2 bases and J 5 bases; bases outside gene matches: 5. The germline gives CDR1 SGHTA, CDR2 FQGNSA. The CDR3 consists of 14 residues. CDR3 sequence (DNA): TGTGCCAGCAGCTTAAAGACAGGGATGACTGAAGCTTTCTTT. This sequence encodes CASSLKTGMTEAFF.

This clone was found once. The chain joins TRBV6-1 to TRBJ1-1; D remains unclear. Trimming cost V 6 bases and J 1 base, with 9 bases left between them. CDR1 is MNHNS, CDR2 SASEGT, per germline. The CDR3 covers 13 residues. The CDR3 protein is CASRDSENTEAFF. The CDR3 DNA reads as TGTGCCAGCAGGGACTCAGAGAACACTGAAGCTTTCTTT.

This chain joins TRBV6-1 and TRBJ1-1; 8 bases map to TRBD1. After removal of 5 bases from V and 4 bases from J, the junction contained 6 bases not matched to a gene. This CDR3 contains 14 residues. Germline-derived CDR1 and CDR2 are MNHNS and SASEGT. CDR3 sequence (DNA): TGTGCCAGCAGTACTACAGGGGGTAGCACTGAAGCTTTCTTT. This sequence encodes CASSTTGGSTEAFF.

This clone has only one observation. V gene TRBV6-1 combines with J gene TRBJ2-7, with D possibly being TRBD1 (6 bases). This CDR3 is 13 amino acids long. V lost 4 bases and J lost 2, with 9 bases in between. In germline, CDR1 is MNHNS, CDR2 SASEGT. Here the CDR3 reads CASSVGQTYEQYF. DNA for the CDR3: TGTGCCAGCAGTGTCGGACAGACCTACGAGCAGTACTTC.

The CDR3 DNA is TGTGCCAGCAGTGAAAACAGGGGGTACGAGCAGTACTTC. Translating it yields CASSENRGYEQYF. The chain couples TRBV6-4 to TRBJ2-7; TRBD1 aligns across 8 bases. With 3 bases clipped from V and 4 bases from J, the junction kept 2 bases outside the gene matches. Per germline, CDR1 MRHNA and CDR2 SNTAGT. The CDR3 length is 13 residues.

CDR3 sequence reads: CASSEARDREKLFF. In DNA form, the CDR3 reads TGTGCCAGCAGTGAAGCCCGGGACAGGGAAAAACTGTTTTTT. The chain employs TRBV2 and TRBJ1-4; 8 bases align to TRBD1. The CDR3 is 14 residues long. J was trimmed by 8 bases and V by 0 bases; bases with no gene match: 2. Germline V gene sequence: CDR1 SNHLY, CDR2 FYNNEI.

The rearrangement uses TRBV7-3 and TRBJ2-5; TRBD1 agrees at 9 bases. Per the germline V gene, CDR1 is SGHTA and CDR2 is FQGTGA. The V segment lost 2 bases and the J segment 3 bases; nucleotides outside the gene matches: 7. CDR3 size: 16 residues. Here the CDR3 DNA reads TGTGCCAGCAGCTTATGGGGACAGGGTTTGGAAGAGACCCAGTACTTC. Its translation is CASSLWGQGLEETQYF.

The chain uses TRBV6-1 and TRBJ1-1, with 7 bases lining up with TRBD1. Germline CDR1 and CDR2: MNHNS and SASEGT. The CDR3 loop spans 12 amino acids. V dropped 7 bases and J dropped 12; count of bases not matched to a gene: 11. CDR3 loop: CASNQGGGRTFF. The DNA for the CDR3 is TGTGCCAGCAACCAGGGGGGTGGGAGGACTTTCTTT.

The chain carries TRBV19 and TRBJ1-4; 7 nucleotides align to TRBD1. Germline V gives CDR1 LNHDA, CDR2 SQIVND (reference sequence). CDR3 length: 14 amino acids. The J segment lost 5 bases and the V segment lost 6 bases, leaving 6 bases of the junction unmatched. CDR3 loop: CASSRDRANEKLFF. In nucleotides, the CDR3 is TGTGCCAGTAGCCGTGACAGGGCGAATGAAAAACTGTTTTTT.

The chain couples TRBV6-1 to TRBJ1-1; TRBD1 matches at 12 bases. The CDR3 is made up of 16 amino acids. Germline values: CDR1 MNHNS, CDR2 SASEGT. With V trimmed by 4 bases and J by 8 bases, 11 bases remained unmatched. CDR3 sequence reads: CASSVRSGQGAREAFF. The CDR3 DNA follows: TGTGCCAGCAGTGTACGCTCGGGACAGGGGGCGAGGGAAGCTTTCTTT.

The gene calls are TRBV30 and TRBJ1-5; no firm D call. The germline V gene has CDR1 GTSNPN and CDR2 SVGIG (reference sequence). The CDR3 extends over 12 amino acids. The germline V and J ends were trimmed by 4 bases and 5 bases, with 9 bases remaining between them. In DNA, the CDR3 is TGTGCCTGGATCCCCGGGGATCAGCCCCAGCATTTT. As protein: CAWIPGDQPQHF.